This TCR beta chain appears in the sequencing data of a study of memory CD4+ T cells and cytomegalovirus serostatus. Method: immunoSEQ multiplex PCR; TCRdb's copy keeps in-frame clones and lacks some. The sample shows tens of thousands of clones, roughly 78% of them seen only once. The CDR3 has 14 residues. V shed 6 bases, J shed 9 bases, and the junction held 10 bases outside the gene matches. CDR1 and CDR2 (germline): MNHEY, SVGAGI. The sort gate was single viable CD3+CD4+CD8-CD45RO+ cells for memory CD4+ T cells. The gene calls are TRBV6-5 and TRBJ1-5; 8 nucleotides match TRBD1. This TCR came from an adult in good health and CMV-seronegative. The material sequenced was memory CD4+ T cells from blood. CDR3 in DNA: TGTGCCAGCAGCCGCGACAGGGGCGATGCGCCCCAGCATTTT. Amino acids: CASSRDRGDAPQHF.